This TCR beta chain derives from a study of early T cells in non-severe SARS-CoV-2 infection. Study background: Bulk RNA isolated from unsorted whole blood underwent sequencing; chains were not paired.

The study, taken as a whole, reports: Anti-spike CD8 responses were favored by VDJdb matching, which missed private and CD4 specificities.

V was cut by 4 bases and J by 0 bases, with 13 bases left in between. Germline-derived CDR1 and CDR2 are SGHTA and FQGTGA. The CDR3 is 16 residues long. Of note for this clonotype: Its target is unknown.

Individual cDNA molecules carried attached unique molecular identifiers. TCRdb itself ran the 5' RACE reads through MiXCR, one entry per CDR3 protein. The sample carries around 58,000 distinct CDR3 sequences, around 4.6% recorded once. Sequenced sample: whole blood. The sequence derives from an adult who was a healthcare worker with PCR-confirmed SARS-CoV-2 infection or an uninfected control (not recorded which). V gene TRBV7-3 combines with J gene TRBJ2-1; D is uncertain. The CDR3 spells CASSSYLISSYNEQFF. In DNA form, the CDR3 reads TGTGCCAGCAGCTCGTACTTAATAAGCTCCTACAATGAGCAGTTCTTC. Variable domain in full (rest from reference TRBV7-3 and TRBJ2-1): GAGVSQTPSNKVTEKGKYVELRCDPISGHTALYWYRQSLGQGPEFLIYFQGTGAADDSGLPNDRFFAVRPEGSVSTLKIQRTERGDSAVYLCASSSYLISSYNEQFFGPGTRLTVL.